This passage covers 32 T cell receptor beta chains from one sample sequenced in a study of blood T cell repertoires in COVID-19. Generated by immunoSEQ multiplex PCR, the TCRdb table keeps only in-frame clones and is missing some. In the table there are about 180,000 clones, around 83% of which are singletons. The sample taken for sequencing was peripheral blood. All receptors come from a woman between 70 and 85 years old with COVID-19, enrolled during active disease.

V is TRBV19 and J is TRBJ1-1; D unresolved. CDR3 length: 17 residues. Trimming pared 1 base from V and 4 bases from J, leaving 19 bases between. CDR1 and CDR2 from the germline V gene are LNHDA and SQIVND (reference sequence). This CDR3 reads CASSIASRARGFTEAFF. The CDR3 DNA follows: TGTGCCAGTAGTATAGCCTCCCGGGCCCGGGGATTCACTGAAGCTTTCTTT. The entire variable domain, with the rest obtained from reference TRBV19 and TRBJ1-1, is as follows: DGGITQSPKYLFRKEGQNVTLSCEQNLNHDAMYWYRQDPGQGLRLIYYSQIVNDFQKGDIAEGYSVSREKKESFPLTVTSAQKNPTAFYLCASSIASRARGFTEAFFGQGTRLTVV.

V is TRBV25-1 and J is TRBJ1-6; perhaps TRBD1 as D (6 bases). CDR1 and CDR2 from the germline V gene are MGHDK and SYGVNS. The V gene lost 4 bases and the J gene lost 9 bases, with 13 bases spanning the gap. The CDR3 runs to 14 residues. The CDR3 DNA sequence: TGTGCCAGCAGTGTGGGGGCGGAGAGTTCACCCCTCCACTTT. It codes for CASSVGAESSPLHF.

V usage is TRBV5-1 and J usage is TRBJ2-1, with D perhaps TRBD2 (5 bases). V dropped 5 bases and J dropped 7 bases, with 25 bases sitting between them. CDR3 length equals 17 residues. The germline gives CDR1 SGHRS, CDR2 YFSETQ. The CDR3 sequence is CASRLGLTGIEANEQFF. CDR3 nucleotides: TGCGCCAGCAGGCTTGGGTTAACGGGGATTGAAGCAAATGAGCAGTTCTTC.

The V call is TRBV18, the J call TRBJ1-2; 9 bases are shared with TRBD1. The CDR3 runs 15 residues. The V gene's germline CDR1 is KGHSH and CDR2 LQKENI. Losses at the gene ends were 4 bases for V and 2 bases for J; bases not matched to a gene: 5. The CDR3 DNA is TGTGCCAGCTCACTTAACAGGGGGCAGAACTATGGCTACACCTTC. It encodes CASSLNRGQNYGYTF.

This sequence joins TRBV7-3 and TRBJ2-2; possible D gene TRBD2, 6 bases. Germline V CDR1 and CDR2: SGHTA, FQGTGA. The CDR3 runs 17 residues. V lost 1 base, J lost 7 bases, and 19 bases lay in between. In DNA, the CDR3 is TGTGCCAGCAGCTTAAGCGGGATGAATAGGGGTCACGGGGAGCTGTTTTTT. Translation gives CASSLSGMNRGHGELFF.

This rearrangement joins TRBV5-1 to TRBJ2-7; 10 nucleotides match TRBD1. The ends lost 4 bases at V and 3 bases at J; junction bases unmatched: 7. CDR3 length: 15 residues. Per germline, CDR1 SGHRS and CDR2 YFSETQ. CDR3 region: CASSRSTGGIYEQYF. CDR3 DNA sequence: TGCGCCAGCAGCAGATCGACAGGGGGCATCTACGAGCAGTACTTC.

The chain is built from TRBV4-1 and TRBJ1-4; the match to TRBD1 covers 7 bases. The CDR3 spans 15 residues. Germline V gene sequence: CDR1 MGHRA, CDR2 YSYEKL. Trimming at V came to 4 bases and at J to 5 bases, leaving 7 bases not matched to a gene. This CDR3 is CASSLGGTENEKLFF. CDR3 coding DNA: TGCGCCAGCAGCCTAGGTGGGACAGAGAATGAAAAACTGTTTTTT.

This chain connects TRBV5-6 to TRBJ2-1; D is unresolved. The V end lost 7 bases, the J end lost 0 bases, and 11 bases lay between the germline ends. The CDR3 runs 14 residues. Germline V lookup: CDR1 SGHDT, CDR2 YYEEEE. As DNA, the CDR3 is TGTGCCAGCCTCGCGAAAAGCTCCTACAATGAGCAGTTCTTC. The encoded protein is CASLAKSSYNEQFF.

The chain couples TRBV6-6 to TRBJ1-1, with D possibly TRBD1 on 5 matching bases. This CDR3 has 15 residues. Trimming left V 0 bases short and J 4 bases short, with 12 bases between. Germline-derived CDR1 and CDR2 are MNHNY and SVGAGI (reference sequence). CDR3 protein: CASSYSTGGATEAFF. As DNA, the CDR3 is TGTGCCAGCAGTTACTCGACCGGGGGTGCCACTGAAGCTTTCTTT.

V usage is TRBV5-1 and J usage is TRBJ1-1; D possibly corresponds to TRBD1 (5 bases). The CDR3 runs to 13 residues. Per germline, CDR1 SGHRS and CDR2 YFSETQ. Trimming pared 3 bases from V and 5 bases from J, leaving 11 bases between. This chain's CDR3 is CASSYEGRTEAFF. In DNA form, the CDR3 reads TGCGCCAGCAGCTACGAGGGGAGGACTGAAGCTTTCTTT.

This clone was detected only a few times. The chain uses TRBV2 and TRBJ1-4; no clear D. Germline CDR1 is SNHLY and CDR2 is FYNNEI. Between the trimmed V and J ends, which lost 5 bases and 6 bases, there was a span of 10 bases. The CDR3 spans 13 residues. In DNA form, the CDR3 reads TGTGCCAGCAGTAACGCAGGCCATGAAAAACTGTTTTTT. Its protein is CASSNAGHEKLFF.

The chain is built from TRBV5-6 and TRBJ2-3; 11 bases are a match to TRBD1. The CDR3 covers 15 residues. Per germline, CDR1 SGHDT and CDR2 YYEEEE. The J segment lost 4 bases and the V segment lost 2 bases, leaving 3 bases of the junction unmatched. This chain's CDR3 is CASSFRGQGADTQYF. The CDR3 nucleotides read TGTGCCAGCAGCTTTCGGGGACAGGGGGCAGATACGCAGTATTTT.

The chain employs TRBV10-1 and TRBJ2-7; 10 positions agree with TRBD2. This CDR3 is 18 amino acids long. Germline V gives CDR1 WNHNN, CDR2 SYGVQD (reference sequence). V lost 1 base, J lost 0 bases, and 9 bases stayed unmatched. The CDR3 DNA is TGCGCCAGCAGTGAGTTAATCGGGACTAGCGACGACTCCTACGAGCAGTACTTC. Amino acids: CASSELIGTSDDSYEQYF.

The J gene is TRBJ2-4, the V gene TRBV5-6; 7 bases map to TRBD1. The V segment lost 4 bases and the J segment 7 bases; nucleotides outside the gene matches: 8. Looked up from germline, CDR1 is SGHDT and CDR2 is YYEEEE. The CDR3 covers 14 residues. This chain's CDR3 is CASSPTGARNIQYF. In nucleotides, the CDR3 is TGTGCCAGCAGCCCTACAGGGGCTAGGAACATTCAGTACTTC.

To note about this clone: The sample has other DNA sequences that encode this CDR3 too. The chain uses TRBV18 and TRBJ2-1; D is unresolved. The CDR3 loop spans 15 amino acids. Germline V gene lookup returns CDR1 KGHSH and CDR2 LQKENI. V dropped 3 bases and J dropped 0 bases, with 9 bases sitting between them. Here the CDR3 DNA reads TGTGCCAGCTCACCCGAAGGCGGCTCCTACAATGAGCAGTTCTTC. Protein: CASSPEGGSYNEQFF.

There are a few counts of this clone. The rearrangement joins TRBV6-2 or TRBV6-3 to TRBJ2-2; 7 nucleotides line up with TRBD1. From germline, CDR1 is MNHEY and CDR2 SVGEGT. With V trimmed by 3 bases and J by 8 bases, 3 bases remained unmatched. This CDR3 contains 13 residues. In DNA, the CDR3 is TGTGCCAGCAGTTATTTGGACAGGGGGGAGCTGTTTTTT. It translates to CASSYLDRGELFF.

The J gene is TRBJ1-2, the V gene TRBV3-1 (or the pseudogene TRBV3-2); D unresolved. The CDR3 sequence is 13 residues long. Trimming pared 6 bases from V and 7 bases from J, leaving 15 bases between. Germline lookup yields CDR1 LGHDT and CDR2 YNNKEL (reference sequence). The DNA for the CDR3 is TGTGCCAGCAGATCGGTGGAGCGGAGTGGCTACACCTTC. It specifies CASRSVERSGYTF.

The chain recombines TRBV19 with TRBJ2-4; 7 bases fit TRBD2. The CDR3 is 14 residues long. Germline-derived CDR1 and CDR2 are LNHDA and SQIVND (reference sequence). With 3 bases clipped from V and 5 bases from J, the junction kept 4 bases outside the gene matches. The CDR3 reads CASSIRDYENIQYF. CDR3 DNA sequence: TGTGCCAGTAGTATCCGGGACTATGAAAACATTCAGTACTTC. The full variable domain, in which reference TRBV19 and TRBJ2-4 provide the parts outside the CDR3, is DGGITQSPKYLFRKEGQNVTLSCEQNLNHDAMYWYRQDPGQGLRLIYYSQIVNDFQKGDIAEGYSVSREKKESFPLTVTSAQKNPTAFYLCASSIRDYENIQYFGAGTRLSVL.

The chain is built from TRBV24-1 and TRBJ2-1; the match to TRBD2 covers 12 bases. Trimming took 4 bases from V and 8 from J; bases not matched to a gene: 14. The CDR3 loop spans 18 amino acids. Germline-derived CDR1 and CDR2 are KGHDR and SFDVKD. The CDR3 protein is CATSDPLPTSGRLDEQFF. The CDR3, as DNA: TGTGCCACCAGTGACCCCCTCCCTACTAGCGGGAGGTTGGATGAGCAGTTCTTC.

CDR3 in amino acids: CASSQTSGTTGELFF. DNA for the CDR3: TGTGCCAGCAGTCAGACTAGCGGGACCACCGGGGAGCTGTTTTTT. The genes are TRBV2 and TRBJ2-2, with 11 bases lining up with TRBD2. Germline loops: CDR1 SNHLY, CDR2 FYNNEI. The junction had 3 bases not matched to a gene; V was cut back by 5 bases and J by 4 bases. This CDR3 region has 15 residues.

This chain joins TRBV28 and TRBJ2-1, with a possible D match to TRBD1 (5 bases). Germline CDR1 and CDR2: MDHEN and SYDVKM. The CDR3 totals 15 residues. Trimming took 2 bases from V and 4 from J, leaving 12 bases between them. CDR3 loop: CASSLADTRYNEQFF. Written as DNA, the CDR3 is TGTGCCAGCAGTTTAGCGGACACACGGTACAATGAGCAGTTCTTC.

Here the CDR3 reads CASSFIPTSGFNTGELFF. As DNA, the CDR3 is TGTGCCAGTAGTTTTATTCCGACTAGCGGGTTCAACACCGGGGAGCTGTTTTTT. V gene TRBV19 combines with J gene TRBJ2-2; TRBD2 matches 10 bases. Germline lookup yields CDR1 LNHDA and CDR2 SQIVND (reference sequence). CDR3 length equals 18 residues. Germline trimming cut 5 bases from V and 2 bases from J; bases unmatched to any gene: 11. The full variable domain, completed using reference TRBV19 and TRBJ2-2, is DGGITQSPKYLFRKEGQNVTLSCEQNLNHDAMYWYRQDPGQGLRLIYYSQIVNDFQKGDIAEGYSVSREKKESFPLTVTSAQKNPTAFYLCASSFIPTSGFNTGELFFGEGSRLTVL.

This chain uses TRBV12-5 with TRBJ1-5; 7 bases are a match to TRBD1. Germline trimming cut 1 base from V and 1 base from J; bases unmatched to any gene: 7. CDR1 and CDR2 (germline): LGHNT, FRNRAP. This CDR3 comprises 17 residues. In DNA, the CDR3 is TGTGCTAGTGGTTTGGCCTTGGGGACAGCAAGCAATCAGCCCCAGCATTTT. As protein: CASGLALGTASNQPQHF.

The chain links TRBV20-1 to TRBJ2-3; a weak D match, TRBD2 (5 bases). V gave up 3 bases and J gave up 2 bases, with 18 bases separating them. The CDR3 runs to 16 residues. Germline CDR1 reads DFQATT; CDR2 reads SNEGSKA (reference sequence). CDR3 sequence: CSASDPSSGATDTQYF. The CDR3 DNA is TGCAGTGCTAGTGATCCTTCCAGCGGAGCCACAGATACGCAGTATTTT.

This rearrangement joins TRBV28 to TRBJ1-4, with TRBD1 matching over 7 bases. The CDR3 runs 14 residues. V gave up 2 bases and J gave up 8 bases; unmatched junction bases: 5. Per germline, CDR1 MDHEN and CDR2 SYDVKM. DNA of the CDR3: TGTGCCAGCAGTTTAGAGGGGGCCGGGGAAAAACTGTTTTTT. It translates to CASSLEGAGEKLFF.

The chain uses TRBV30 and TRBJ2-3; 10 bases line up with TRBD1. Per germline, CDR1 GTSNPN and CDR2 SVGIG (reference sequence). V shed 5 bases and J 5 bases; nucleotides not matched to a gene: 13. CDR3 length: 16 amino acids. The CDR3, as DNA: TGTGCCTGGGGGACCGGGGACAGGGGTCTGGGAGATACGCAGTATTTT. Its translation: CAWGTGDRGLGDTQYF.

The genes are TRBV30 and TRBJ2-3; the D gene is possibly TRBD2 (5 bases). The V gene's germline CDR1 is GTSNPN and CDR2 SVGIG (reference sequence). The V end was cut by 3 bases, the J end by 4 bases, with 11 bases between. The CDR3 runs 13 residues. The CDR3 nucleotides read TGTGCCTGGAGCCCTCGGACTTCAGATACGCAGTATTTT. Protein product: CAWSPRTSDTQYF.

The rearrangement links TRBV2 to TRBJ2-5; D perhaps matches TRBD2 (5 bases). Germline V gene sequence: CDR1 SNHLY, CDR2 FYNNEI. This CDR3 spans 12 amino acids. V gave up 8 bases and J gave up 5 bases, with 12 bases separating them. The CDR3 spells CASSPGSETQYF. The CDR3 DNA reads as TGTGCCAGCTCCCCGGGGAGCGAGACCCAGTACTTC.

The J gene is TRBJ2-7, the V gene TRBV28; the D gene is possibly TRBD1 (5 bases). Germline CDR1 reads MDHEN; CDR2 reads SYDVKM. V was shortened by 3 bases and J by 5 bases, with 8 bases between the two germline ends. The CDR3 sequence is 12 residues long. The CDR3 reads CASSLGRDEQYF. CDR3 coding DNA: TGTGCCAGCAGTTTGGGGCGTGACGAGCAGTACTTC.

V and J are TRBV5-6 and TRBJ2-1, with D possibly being TRBD1 (6 bases). Trimming pared 0 bases from V and 1 base from J, leaving 14 bases between. In germline, CDR1 is SGHDT, CDR2 YYEEEE. There are 17 residues in the CDR3. The CDR3: CASSLEVRGVSYNEQFF. CDR3 in DNA: TGTGCCAGCAGCTTGGAGGTCAGGGGAGTTTCCTACAATGAGCAGTTCTTC.

Comment on this clone: No DNA is shown, since the ends of the CDR3 on it are uncertain; the CDR3 is the one TCRdb lists. The chain couples TRBV21-1 to TRBJ1-1; the listed D gene, TRBD1, was not tested against the DNA. TRBV21-1 represents a pseudogene. With termini counted, the CDR3 has 23 amino acids. CDR3 region: CASKRNKTPYLDRVGTGNTEAFF.

The chain joins TRBV19 to TRBJ2-1; 9 nucleotides match TRBD2. Trimming cost V 3 bases and J 6 bases; bases outside gene matches: 6. The V gene's germline CDR1 is LNHDA and CDR2 SQIVND (reference sequence). This CDR3 is 15 amino acids long. The CDR3 sequence is CASSMTSGPGNEQFF. In nucleotides, the CDR3 is TGTGCCAGTAGTATGACTAGCGGCCCAGGCAATGAGCAGTTCTTC.